What follows are 6 T cell receptor beta chains derived from one specimen sequenced in a study of blood T cell repertoires in COVID-19. TCRdb's copy holds only in-frame clones and misses some; the assay was immunoSEQ multiplex PCR. The data show 240,000 or so clones, more than 75% seen once. The sample taken for sequencing was PBMCs or T cells enriched from blood (not recorded which). These receptors all come from a woman aged 40 to 50 with acute COVID-19.

The chain uses TRBV10-2 and TRBJ2-3; TRBD2 matches at 7 bases. This CDR3 has 15 residues. Germline CDR1 and CDR2: WSHSY and SAAADI. V dropped 5 bases and J dropped 0; count of bases not matched to a gene: 5. The CDR3 loop reads CASSKLAVSTDTQYF. The DNA of the CDR3 is TGCGCCAGCAGTAAGCTAGCGGTCAGCACAGATACGCAGTATTTT.

The chain carries TRBV29-1 and TRBJ1-1; TRBD1 is a possible D gene (6 bases). Trimming shortened V by 8 bases and J by 4 bases, and 14 bases separated the two germline ends. This CDR3 has 12 amino acids. The germline gives CDR1 SQVTM, CDR2 ANQGSEA. The CDR3 DNA sequence: TGCAGCTTTACAGGGTTGGGCACTGAAGCTTTCTTT. Encoded protein: CSFTGLGTEAFF.

J is TRBJ2-1 and V is TRBV7-2; TRBD2 is a possible D gene (6 bases). This CDR3 comprises 13 residues. V was clipped by 5 bases and J by 7 bases, with 12 bases between them. Germline V CDR1 and CDR2: SGHTA, FQGNSA. The CDR3 bases are TGTGCCAGCAGCCTGGATGGGGGGAATGAGCAGTTCTTC. This codes for CASSLDGGNEQFF.

The chain combines TRBV19 with TRBJ1-5; 10 positions agree with TRBD1. Germline V gene sequence: CDR1 LNHDA, CDR2 SQIVND (reference sequence). CDR3 length: 12 amino acids. The junction had 3 bases not matched to a gene; V was cut back by 10 bases and J by 6 bases. CDR3 amino acids: CATRTGGQPQHF. In DNA, the CDR3 is TGTGCCACCAGGACAGGGGGTCAGCCCCAGCATTTT.

This chain joins TRBV10-1 and TRBJ2-2; 7 nucleotides match TRBD1. There are 16 residues in the CDR3. The junction had 11 bases not matched to a gene; V was cut back by 3 bases and J by 7 bases. Germline lookup yields CDR1 WNHNN and CDR2 SYGVQD (reference sequence). The CDR3 spells CASSENLGGNIGELFF. Written as DNA, the CDR3 is TGCGCCAGCAGTGAAAACCTAGGGGGCAATATCGGGGAGCTGTTTTTT.

J is TRBJ2-4 and V is TRBV18; TRBD2 agrees at 11 bases. V lost 6 bases, J lost 6 bases, and 16 bases stayed unmatched. Germline CDR1 is KGHSH and CDR2 is LQKENI. The CDR3 runs 18 residues. CDR3 coding DNA: TGTGCCAGCTCCCGACCCGGAGGGCCGGGACTAGCGGCAAACATTCAGTACTTC. Its translation is CASSRPGGPGLAANIQYF.